This TCR beta chain was identified during a study of CD8+CD57+ T cells in acquired aplastic anemia. As for the study in general: Roughly 3 ug was the average amount of DNA from sorted CD4+ and CD8+ cells.

Looked up from germline, CDR1 is LNHDA and CDR2 is SQIVND (reference sequence). Between the trimmed V and J ends, which lost 9 bases and 0 bases, there was a span of 21 bases. The CDR3 length is 16 residues. For sequencing, patients were chosen who had shown expansion of CD8+CD57+ cells by flow cytometry. Findings of the study overall: CD8+ Simpson's diversity did not differ significantly between patients and controls.

Researchers used genomic DNA as the template to profile TCR beta VDJ and CDR3. One entry per CDR3 protein results from TCRdb running MiXCR on the reads. The table includes around 500,000 distinct CDR3 sequences, around 33% detected once. Regarding this clonotype: Its antigen is unknown.

The sequencing input was sorted CD4+, CD8+, or CD8+CD57+ T cells (not recorded which) from PBMCs. The rearrangement links TRBV19 to TRBJ2-7; D tentatively reads TRBD1 or TRBD2 (5 bases each). The clonotype originates from a human donor with aplastic anemia. The CDR3 loop is CASTFNPAGSSYEQYF. CDR3 sequence (DNA): TGTGCCAGCACCTTTAATCCCGCAGGGAGCTCCTACGAGCAGTACTTC. Complete variable domain (other parts from reference TRBV19 and TRBJ2-7): DGGITQSPKYLFRKEGQNVTLSCEQNLNHDAMYWYRQDPGQGLRLIYYSQIVNDFQKGDIAEGYSVSREKKESFPLTVTSAQKNPTAFYLCASTFNPAGSSYEQYFGPGTRLTVT.